This TCR beta chain originates from a study of preoperative IRX-2 immunotherapy in early breast cancer. Using immunoSEQ multiplex PCR, the repertoire was profiled, and TCRdb retains in-frame clones only, with some absent. Here the sample spans approximately 44,000 clones, around 96% being singletons. The treatment was: preoperative locoregional IRX-2 cytokine immunotherapy. This phase Ib study tested locoregional IRX-2 cytokine immunotherapy given before surgery. The CDR3 totals 14 residues. Germline V lookup: CDR1 SNHLY, CDR2 FYNNEI. Trimming took off 7 bases at V and 2 bases at J, with 15 bases between the two ends.

This specimen was tumor tissue, taken after IRX-2 immunotherapy. This sequence was found in a human donor with breast cancer. V usage is TRBV2 and J usage is TRBJ2-7; D may be TRBD1 (6 bases). This chain's CDR3 is CASNRGIGTYEQYF. DNA for the CDR3: TGTGCCAGCAATAGGGGGATAGGGACCTACGAGCAGTACTTC.